The 25 T cell receptor beta chains given below trace back to one sample, sequenced in a study of blood T cell repertoires in COVID-19. Some clones are missing from TCRdb's copy, which holds only in-frame ones; the method was immunoSEQ multiplex PCR. The sample contains 120,000 or so clones, 75% to 90% of which appear only once. Sequencing was done on a sample of peripheral blood. The receptors were gathered from a woman in her 70s with acute or convalescent COVID-19.

The chain joins TRBV7-3 to TRBJ1-6; 8 nucleotides agree with TRBD1. The CDR3 covers 14 residues. V shed 4 bases and J 11 bases; nucleotides not matched to a gene: 7. Germline V gene sequence: CDR1 SGHTA, CDR2 FQGTGA. The CDR3 DNA follows: TGTGCCAGCAGCTCTCAGGGGGCTGGGACACCCCTCCACTTT. Amino acid sequence: CASSSQGAGTPLHF.

The gene calls are TRBV15 and TRBJ2-7, with D possibly matching TRBD2 (5 bases). From germline, CDR1 is LNHNV and CDR2 YYDKDF (reference sequence). The CDR3 is 15 residues long. Deletions cut 3 bases from V and 4 bases from J, with 16 bases between. CDR3 sequence: CATSREVQPGYEQYF. The CDR3 DNA sequence: TGTGCCACCAGCAGGGAGGTGCAGCCCGGGTACGAGCAGTACTTC.

V is TRBV10-3 and J is TRBJ2-7; 7 bases agree with TRBD1. Per germline, CDR1 ENHRY and CDR2 SYGVKD. The CDR3 has 16 residues. J lost 3 bases, V lost 0 bases, and 8 bases had no gene match. CDR3 sequence (DNA): TGTGCCATCAGTGAGTCGACAGGGATACTTAACTACGAGCAGTACTTC. Translating gives CAISESTGILNYEQYF.

This clone occurred a few times. The chain is built from TRBV7-9 and TRBJ1-1; D gene unclear. The V gene's germline CDR1 is SEHNR and CDR2 FQNEAQ (reference sequence). There are 13 residues in the CDR3. V lost 0 bases, J lost 6 bases, and 8 bases lay in between. The CDR3 coding sequence is TGTGCCAGCAGCTTAGCTGGTGGGCCTGAAGCTTTCTTT. Translated, it gives CASSLAGGPEAFF. The whole variable domain, filled in from reference TRBV7-9 and TRBJ1-1, reads DTGVSQNPRHKITKRGQNVTFRCDPISEHNRLYWYRQTLGQGPEFLTYFQNEAQLEKSRLLSDRFSAERPKGSFSTLEIQRTEQGDSAMYLCASSLAGGPEAFFGQGTRLTVV.

The chain uses TRBV10-3 and TRBJ2-2, with D perhaps TRBD1 (6 bases). The CDR3 length is 14 residues. With 6 bases removed from V and 3 bases from J, the gap between germline ends came to 11 bases. The germline V gene encodes CDR1 ENHRY and CDR2 SYGVKD. The CDR3 here is CAIRDRQDTGELFF. CDR3 nucleotide sequence: TGTGCCATCAGAGACAGGCAGGACACCGGGGAGCTGTTTTTT.

V is TRBV11-2 and J is TRBJ2-1; D is ambiguous. The CDR3 runs to 13 residues. Germline CDR1 and CDR2: SGHAT and FQNNGV. V lost 0 bases and J 10 bases, leaving 10 bases between the germline ends. The CDR3 bases are TGTGCCAGCAGCTTAGATCAACACGGGGAGCAGTTCTTC. It yields the protein CASSLDQHGEQFF.

This chain joins TRBV7-6 and TRBJ1-1; the match to TRBD1 covers 9 bases. V lost 4 bases to trimming and J lost 6 bases; unmatched junction nucleotides: 9. Germline V gene sequence: CDR1 SGHVS, CDR2 FNYEAQ. The CDR3 extends over 15 amino acids. CDR3 sequence (DNA): TGTGCCAGCAGCTATGAGGACAGGGGAAGGGCTGAAGCTTTCTTT. Translating gives CASSYEDRGRAEAFF. The entire variable domain, with the rest obtained from reference TRBV7-6 and TRBJ1-1, is as follows: GAGVSQSPRYKVTKRGQDVALRCDPISGHVSLYWYRQALGQGPEFLTYFNYEAQQDKSGLPNDRFSAERPEGSISTLTIQRTEQRDSAMYRCASSYEDRGRAEAFFGQGTRLTVV.

The count of this clone is one. The chain couples TRBV28 to TRBJ1-2; D not certain. Trimming removed 5 bases at V and 4 bases at J, with 20 bases between. Per the germline V gene, CDR1 is MDHEN and CDR2 is SYDVKM. The CDR3 length is 16 residues. CDR3 protein: CASSLPPGLRGYGYTF. CDR3 nucleotide sequence: TGTGCCAGCAGTCTCCCCCCAGGCCTCCGGGGCTATGGCTACACCTTC.

This clone was observed once. The chain has TRBV5-6 and TRBJ1-5, with unresolved D. Looked up from germline, CDR1 is SGHDT and CDR2 is YYEEEE. The CDR3 runs to 15 residues. V was shortened by 1 base and J by 0 bases, with 8 bases between the two germline ends. The CDR3 reads CASSLRQASNQPQHF. The DNA for the CDR3 is TGTGCCAGCAGCTTGAGGCAGGCTAGCAATCAGCCCCAGCATTTT.

The V gene is TRBV4-1, the J gene TRBJ2-2, with D tentatively TRBD2 (6 bases). CDR1 is MGHRA and CDR2 is YSYEKL in the germline V gene. The CDR3 contains 15 residues. Trimming pared 5 bases from V and 6 bases from J, leaving 16 bases between. The CDR3 sequence is CASSVGLPLPGELFF. The DNA for the CDR3 is TGCGCCAGCAGCGTGGGACTTCCTTTGCCCGGGGAGCTGTTTTTT.

The genes are TRBV9 and TRBJ1-2; D gene unclear. This CDR3 is 14 amino acids long. Germline V gene sequence: CDR1 SGDLS, CDR2 YYNGEE. The ends were cut back, 0 bases at V and 2 bases at J, with 8 bases in the middle. The CDR3 sequence: CASSVDVLNYGYTF. For the CDR3, the DNA is TGTGCCAGCAGCGTAGATGTCCTGAACTATGGCTACACCTTC.

The table lists this clone with a count of one. The chain carries TRBV7-6 and TRBJ1-4, with D tentatively TRBD1 (5 bases). The germline V gene has CDR1 SGHVS and CDR2 FNYEAQ. This CDR3 contains 14 residues. V lost 2 bases, J lost 1 base, and 5 bases lay in between. The CDR3 spells CASSLQGTNEKLFF. In DNA form, the CDR3 reads TGTGCCAGCAGCTTACAGGGAACTAATGAAAAACTGTTTTTT.

As concerns this clone: This specimen includes other DNA sequences encoding the same CDR3. This chain joins TRBV19 and TRBJ2-7; D ambiguous. The CDR3 sequence is 13 residues long. The V and J ends lost 3 bases and 2 bases respectively, with 8 bases between them. CDR1 is LNHDA, CDR2 SQIVND, per germline (reference sequence). CDR3 bases: TGTGCCAGTAGTATCGGCGGTGCCTACGAGCAGTACTTC. It specifies CASSIGGAYEQYF.

This clone was counted only a few times. V is TRBV14 and J is TRBJ1-2, with D possibly matching TRBD1 (5 bases). CDR1 is SGHDN, CDR2 FVKESK, per germline. The CDR3 consists of 19 residues. Trimming stripped 0 bases from V and 0 bases from J, with 20 bases between. The CDR3 DNA reads as TGTGCCAGCAGCCAAGATATCGGTGGGGCCCCGATTACTAACTATGGCTACACCTTC. Translation gives CASSQDIGGAPITNYGYTF.

The CDR3 bases are TGTGCCAGTAGTATGTACTACAGGAATGAGCAGTTCTTC. Residues: CASSMYYRNEQFF. The chain employs TRBV19 and TRBJ2-1; tentative D call: TRBD1 (5 bases). Germline loops: CDR1 LNHDA, CDR2 SQIVND (reference sequence). CDR3 length equals 13 residues. Trimming pared 3 bases from V and 7 bases from J, leaving 10 bases between. Drawing the rest from reference TRBV19 and TRBJ2-1, the complete variable domain is DGGITQSPKYLFRKEGQNVTLSCEQNLNHDAMYWYRQDPGQGLRLIYYSQIVNDFQKGDIAEGYSVSREKKESFPLTVTSAQKNPTAFYLCASSMYYRNEQFFGPGTRLTVL.

This clone occurred once. The rearrangement links TRBV5-1 to TRBJ1-1; possibly TRBD1 for D (6 bases). The CDR3 runs to 14 residues. V gave up 0 bases and J gave up 6 bases, with 12 bases separating them. CDR1 SGHRS and CDR2 YFSETQ come from the germline V gene. For the CDR3, the DNA is TGCGCCAGCAGCTTGGGGCAGGGGATCGCTGAAGCTTTCTTT. Amino acids: CASSLGQGIAEAFF. The whole variable domain, filled in from reference TRBV5-1 and TRBJ1-1, reads KAGVTQTPRYLIKTRGQQVTLSCSPISGHRSVSWYQQTPGQGLQFLFEYFSETQRNKGNFPGRFSGRQFSNSRSEMNVSTLELGDSALYLCASSLGQGIAEAFFGQGTRLTVV.

The genes are TRBV6-6 and TRBJ1-2; no definite D call. The ends were cut back, 0 bases at V and 7 bases at J, with 9 bases in the middle. The CDR3 totals 13 residues. Germline V gene lookup returns CDR1 MNHNY and CDR2 SVGAGI (reference sequence). CDR3 region: CASSYSDPGGYTF. CDR3 DNA sequence: TGTGCCAGCAGTTACTCCGACCCGGGTGGCTACACCTTC.

This clone occurred once. The rearrangement links TRBV19 to TRBJ1-2; D possibly corresponds to TRBD1 (5 bases). Trimming took off 0 bases at V and 5 bases at J, with 13 bases between the two ends. CDR1 is LNHDA, CDR2 SQIVND, per germline (reference sequence). This CDR3 comprises 15 residues. In nucleotides, the CDR3 is TGTGCCAGTAGTATAGATCCAGGGCTTGGGTATGGCTACACCTTC. Translation: CASSIDPGLGYGYTF.

V usage is TRBV23-1 and J usage is TRBJ2-1, with a weak D call TRBD1 (5 bases). TRBV23-1 is known as an ORF, though its function is uncertain. The V and J ends lost 0 bases and 15 bases respectively, with 9 bases between them. CDR3 length equals 11 residues. The CDR3 DNA sequence: TGCGCCAGCAGTCAATCGAACAGGTTGTTCTTC. It translates to CASSQSNRLFF.

This chain uses TRBV28 with TRBJ1-3; D not resolved. Trimming removed 5 bases at V and 6 bases at J, with 11 bases between. The CDR3 totals 13 residues. Per germline, CDR1 MDHEN and CDR2 SYDVKM. CDR3 DNA sequence: TGTGCCAGCAGTACAATGCAACCAAACACCATATATTTT. Encoded protein: CASSTMQPNTIYF.

V gene TRBV6-5 combines with J gene TRBJ1-1; TRBD1 agrees at 7 bases. Germline-derived CDR1 and CDR2 are MNHEY and SVGAGI. The CDR3 is 16 amino acids. The V gene end was trimmed by 1 base and the J gene end by 0 bases; junction bases not matched to a gene: 5. The CDR3 loop is CASSYLTGSLNTEAFF. CDR3 DNA sequence: TGTGCCAGCAGTTACTTGACAGGGTCGCTGAACACTGAAGCTTTCTTT.

This CDR3 reads CASSVGGEDTQYF. CDR3 DNA: TGTGCCAGCAGTGTAGGGGGGGAAGATACGCAGTATTTT. This chain connects TRBV6-4 to TRBJ2-3, with D maybe TRBD2 (7 bases). CDR1 is MRHNA and CDR2 is SNTAGT in the germline V gene. There are 13 residues in the CDR3. V lost 4 bases and J lost 5, with 10 bases in between.

This clone was recorded once. This chain connects TRBV6-5 to TRBJ1-4; D unclear. Germline lookup yields CDR1 MNHEY and CDR2 SVGAGI. This CDR3 has 15 amino acids. The V and J ends lost 4 bases and 0 bases respectively, with 9 bases between them. In DNA, the CDR3 is TGTGCCAGCAGTTTCCAGTTCTCAACTAATGAAAAACTGTTTTTT. It encodes CASSFQFSTNEKLFF.

The J gene is TRBJ1-2, the V gene TRBV7-3, with a weak D call TRBD1 (6 bases). Germline values: CDR1 SGHTA, CDR2 FQGTGA. Deletions cut 3 bases from V and 6 bases from J, with 11 bases between. The CDR3 runs 13 residues. The CDR3 bases are TGTGCCAGCAGCTTGGCGCAGGGGAATGGCTACACCTTC. This gives the protein CASSLAQGNGYTF.

The chain recombines TRBV10-2 with TRBJ2-2; weak D call: TRBD2 (6 bases). Trimming cost V 6 bases and J 0 bases, with 11 bases left between them. The CDR3 covers 15 residues. CDR1 WSHSY and CDR2 SAAADI come from the germline V gene. CDR3 nucleotides: TGCGCCAGCAGGAAGGAGGGGACGAACACCGGGGAGCTGTTTTTT. This gives the protein CASRKEGTNTGELFF.